A single sample is the source of the 11 T cell receptor beta chains below, sequenced in a study of a mutant IDH1 vaccine in newly diagnosed glioma. Profiling relied on immunoSEQ multiplex PCR, and the TCRdb table lists in-frame clones only, not all of them. Of tens of thousands of clones listed, approximately 84% were seen once; the top ten hold approximately 4.6%. Indicated time point: week 47, end of study. Mutant IDH1 20-mer peptide, at 300 ug, made up each vaccine dose, with topical imiquimod. No antigen has been assigned to these receptors. This sample comprised PBMCs, obtained from a glioma patient whose treatment included an IDH1 peptide vaccine. Every receptor here comes from a woman aged 25 to 39 with glioma. Some clones in this sample may be carry-over from other donors' samples.

The chain employs TRBV6-1 and TRBJ1-2; 7 nucleotides agree with TRBD1. Unmatched junction bases numbered 14, after V lost 1 base and J lost 6 bases. The CDR3 is made up of 17 amino acids. In germline, CDR1 is MNHNS, CDR2 SASEGT. The CDR3 reads CASSEGPGGLSRDGYTF. The DNA for the CDR3 is TGTGCCAGCAGTGAAGGCCCAGGGGGGCTCTCTCGTGATGGCTACACCTTC.

The chain recombines TRBV5-1 with TRBJ2-7; maybe TRBD1 (6 bases). The germline V and J ends were trimmed by 0 bases and 4 bases, with 11 bases remaining between them. Germline lookup yields CDR1 SGHRS and CDR2 YFSETQ. This CDR3 comprises 14 residues. CDR3 nucleotide sequence: TGCGCCAGCAGCTTGGACAGGGAAAGGTACGAGCAGTACTTC. It yields the protein CASSLDRERYEQYF.

This clone occurred once. The chain links TRBV28 to TRBJ1-5; D is unresolved. This CDR3 is 13 amino acids long. Germline V gives CDR1 MDHEN, CDR2 SYDVKM. V was trimmed by 5 bases and J by 7 bases, leaving 12 bases between them. Written as DNA, the CDR3 is TGTGCCAGCAGTACCCGGCGGTCGCAGCCCCAGCATTTT. Its protein is CASSTRRSQPQHF.

In DNA form, the CDR3 reads TGCGCCAGCAGCTTTTCAGGGGGGAGCTCCTACGAGCAGTACTTC. Translation gives CASSFSGGSSYEQYF. The V gene is TRBV5-1, the J gene TRBJ2-7, with D perhaps matching TRBD1 (7 bases). The CDR3 contains 15 residues. V lost 2 bases to trimming and J lost 0 bases, with 12 bases between them. CDR1 and CDR2 from the germline V gene are SGHRS and YFSETQ. Looking up the rest from reference TRBV5-1 and TRBJ2-7 gives the full variable domain: KAGVTQTPRYLIKTRGQQVTLSCSPISGHRSVSWYQQTPGQGLQFLFEYFSETQRNKGNFPGRFSGRQFSNSRSEMNVSTLELGDSALYLCASSFSGGSSYEQYFGPGTRLTVT.

This chain uses TRBV7-2 with TRBJ2-3; D remains unclear. The CDR3 has 13 residues. Deletions cut 5 bases from V and 6 bases from J, with 12 bases between. Germline V lookup: CDR1 SGHTA, CDR2 FQGNSA. This CDR3 is CASSRTQRDTQYF. CDR3 in DNA: TGTGCCAGCAGCCGGACCCAAAGGGATACGCAGTATTTT. Drawing the rest from reference TRBV7-2 and TRBJ2-3, the complete variable domain is GAGVSQSPSNKVTEKGKDVELRCDPISGHTALYWYRQSLGQGLEFLIYFQGNSAPDKSGLPSDRFSAERTGGSVSTLTIQRTQQEDSAVYLCASSRTQRDTQYFGPGTRLTVL.

The CDR3 coding sequence is TGTGCCAGCAGCTTACGCTACAGGGATGAGCAGTTCTTC. Translated, it gives CASSLRYRDEQFF. This sequence joins TRBV7-2 and TRBJ2-1; D is possibly TRBD1 (6 bases). Per the germline V gene, CDR1 is SGHTA and CDR2 is FQGNSA. The CDR3 covers 13 residues. Trimming cost V 2 bases and J 8 bases, with 10 bases left between them.

The chain links TRBV2 to TRBJ2-2; 14 bases are a match to TRBD2. CDR3 length: 14 residues. Germline V gene sequence: CDR1 SNHLY, CDR2 FYNNEI. The V gene end was trimmed by 9 bases and the J gene end by 5 bases; junction bases not matched to a gene: 2. The CDR3: CASGLAGGTGELFF. The CDR3 DNA follows: TGTGCCAGTGGACTAGCGGGAGGAACCGGGGAGCTGTTTTTT.

The rearrangement links TRBV10-2 to TRBJ1-1, with D hard to call. The CDR3 loop spans 13 amino acids. The V end was cut by 1 base, the J end by 5 bases, with 8 bases between. Germline V CDR1 and CDR2: WSHSY, SAAADI. The CDR3 nucleotides are TGCGCCAGCAGTGAGTTTTCAAAGACTGAAGCTTTCTTT. This gives the protein CASSEFSKTEAFF.

The rearrangement uses TRBV7-2 and TRBJ1-2; 7 bases line up with TRBD1. V gave up 4 bases and J gave up 8 bases; unmatched junction bases: 1. CDR1 is SGHTA, CDR2 FQGNSA, per germline. The CDR3 length is 11 residues. The CDR3 bases are TGTGCCAGCAGCTCGGGACAGGGCTACACCTTC. It codes for CASSSGQGYTF.

The chain is built from TRBV27 and TRBJ2-7; tentatively, D is TRBD2 (5 bases). The CDR3 is 13 amino acids. Deletions cut 7 bases from V and 7 bases from J, with 17 bases between. The germline gives CDR1 MNHEY, CDR2 SMNVEV (reference sequence). DNA of the CDR3: TGTGCCAGCAAAACCTCGGGATGGGTGGAGCAGTACTTC. It is translated as CASKTSGWVEQYF.

The chain joins TRBV28 to TRBJ2-7; 7 nucleotides line up with TRBD2. The CDR3 is made up of 16 amino acids. V lost 4 bases, J lost 5 bases, and 14 bases stayed unmatched. In germline, CDR1 is MDHEN, CDR2 SYDVKM. CDR3: CASSSLWGGGINEQYF. The CDR3, as DNA: TGTGCCAGCAGTTCTTTATGGGGGGGAGGGATCAACGAGCAGTACTTC.